These T cell receptor beta chains were read from a single sample in a study of technical replicates of blood from a handful of donors. Some clones are missing from TCRdb's copy, which holds only in-frame ones; the method was immunoSEQ multiplex PCR. The table includes some 89,000 clones, about 95% detected once. The sequenced material came from T cells isolated from PBMCs. These receptors all come from a human donor in good health. Each CDR3 is given with its conserved first and last residue. A D gene is named only where the DNA matches it firmly. Clone size, where shown, is once, few, many, or a class for clones that have expanded.

d_call cdr3_length j_call clone_size v_call cdr3_aa cdr3_nt
. 14 TRBJ2-5 . TRBV5-6 CASSFIGGQETQYF TGTGCCAGCAGCTTTATAGGGGGCCAAGAGACCCAGTACTTC
. 14 TRBJ1-3 . TRBV16 CASSQSALGNTIYF TGTGCCAGCAGCCAAAGCGCACTGGGAAACACCATATATTTT
TRBD1 15 TRBJ1-4 . TRBV28 CASSFAQGAAEKLFF TGTGCCAGCAGTTTTGCGCAGGGGGCGGCTGAAAAACTGTTTTTT
. 17 TRBJ1-1 . TRBV9 CASSVGLGRGMNTEAFF TGTGCCAGCAGCGTAGGACTAGGAAGAGGAATGAACACTGAAGCTTTCTTT
. 14 TRBJ2-3 once TRBV18 CASSFTSSIDTQYF TGTGCCAGCTCGTTCACTAGCTCTATAGATACGCAGTATTTT
TRBD1 14 TRBJ2-2 . TRBV10-3 CAADRGRNTGELFF TGTGCCGCTGACAGGGGACGGAACACCGGGGAGCTGTTTTTT
TRBD1 16 TRBJ1-1 . TRBV27 CASSLSRPGTAYEAFF TGTGCCAGCAGTTTATCGAGGCCCGGGACAGCCTATGAAGCTTTCTTT
TRBD1 16 TRBJ2-7 . TRBV7-9 CASSLAGIGGGYEQYF TGTGCCAGCAGCTTAGCGGGTATAGGGGGCGGGTACGAGCAGTACTTC
. 11 TRBJ2-1 . TRBV27 CASKVGLEQFF TGTGCCAGTAAAGTGGGACTTGAGCAGTTCTTC
. 12 TRBJ1-1 . TRBV7-9 CASSLMRLEAFF TGTGCCAGCAGCTTAATGAGGCTTGAAGCTTTCTTT
. 16 TRBJ2-2 . TRBV5-1 CASSLDGGGGTGELFF TGCGCCAGCAGCTTGGACGGCGGAGGTGGGACCGGGGAGCTGTTTTTT
. 16 TRBJ1-5 . TRBV14 CASSQVRQDHNQPQHF TGTGCCAGCAGCCAAGTCCGACAGGACCACAATCAGCCCCAGCATTTT
. 12 TRBJ2-4 . TRBV15 CATSRNLAIQYF TGTGCCACCAGCAGAAATCTGGCCATTCAGTACTTC
TRBD2 14 TRBJ2-7 . TRBV9 CASSVAGGPGEQYF TGTGCCAGCAGCGTAGCGGGAGGGCCGGGGGAGCAGTACTTC
. 13 TRBJ2-7 . TRBV9 CASSPNLLYEQYF TGTGCCAGCAGCCCGAACCTCCTATACGAGCAGTACTTC
. 13 TRBJ1-5 . TRBV19 CASGQLSNQPQHF TGTGCCAGCGGACAGCTAAGCAATCAGCCCCAGCATTTT
TRBD1 15 TRBJ2-2 . TRBV2 CASMRGLGNTGELFF TGTGCCAGCATGAGGGGGCTCGGAAACACCGGGGAGCTGTTTTTT
. 16 TRBJ1-3 . TRBV5-1 CASSLGPQGSGNTIYF TGCGCCAGCAGCTTGGGGCCACAGGGCTCTGGAAACACCATATATTTT
. 16 TRBJ2-5 . TRBV29-1 CSVEDQSGWYQETQYF TGCAGCGTTGAAGATCAGAGCGGGTGGTACCAAGAGACCCAGTACTTC
. 11 TRBJ1-2 . TRBV20-1 CSAKQGNGYTF TGCAGTGCAAAACAGGGCAACGGCTACACCTTC
. 15 TRBJ2-2 once TRBV7-3 CASSLTVRNTGELFF TGTGCCAGCAGCTTAACTGTCAGAAACACCGGGGAGCTGTTTTTT
TRBD1 15 TRBJ2-7 . TRBV11-3 CASSLPGQGLYEQYF TGTGCCAGCAGCTTGCCGGGACAGGGGCTGTACGAGCAGTACTTC
TRBD1 12 TRBJ2-1 . TRBV9 CASSVRDSEQFF TGTGCCAGCAGCGTTAGGGACAGCGAGCAGTTCTTC
. 15 TRBJ2-5 . TRBV4-1 CASSQPGQGGETQYF TGCGCCAGCAGCCAACCCGGACAGGGAGGGGAGACCCAGTACTTC
TRBD2 15 TRBJ2-3 . TRBV5-1 CASSLVAGGRDTQYF TGCGCCAGCAGCTTGGTGGCGGGAGGTCGGGATACGCAGTATTTT
TRBD2 14 TRBJ2-7 . TRBV27 CASSLSSGGYEQYF TGTGCCAGCAGTTTATCTAGCGGGGGGTACGAGCAGTACTTC
. 14 TRBJ2-7 . TRBV7-9 CASSLVRSSYEQYF TGTGCCAGCAGCTTAGTTCGGAGCTCCTACGAGCAGTACTTC
. 15 TRBJ2-5 . TRBV19 CASRRRNGAQETQYF TGTGCCAGTAGGCGTCGTAACGGTGCCCAAGAGACCCAGTACTTC
. 13 TRBJ1-2 . TRBV5-4 CASSLGEDYGYTF TGTGCCAGCAGCTTGGGGGAGGACTATGGCTACACCTTC
. 12 TRBJ1-1 . TRBV7-9 CASSHYVTEAFF TGTGCCAGCAGCCACTATGTCACTGAAGCTTTCTTT
TRBD2 17 TRBJ2-1 . TRBV7-3 CASSITSVLQVGNEQFF TGTGCCAGCAGCATAACTAGCGTCCTCCAAGTGGGCAATGAGCAGTTCTTC
. 13 TRBJ2-3 . TRBV11-3 CASSLQGPDTQYF TGTGCCAGCAGCTTACAGGGCCCAGATACGCAGTATTTT
. 13 TRBJ1-5 . TRBV2 CASSEARRYPQHF TGTGCCAGCAGTGAAGCGCGTCGCTACCCCCAGCATTTT
TRBD2 15 TRBJ2-1 . TRBV5-4 CASAAGGPPSNEQFF TGTGCCAGCGCGGCGGGAGGGCCCCCCTCCAATGAGCAGTTCTTC
. 11 TRBJ2-5 once TRBV7-9 CASTIGETQYF TGTGCCAGCACCATCGGGGAGACCCAGTACTTC
. 14 TRBJ2-7 . TRBV29-1 CSVEDQGFNYEQYF TGCAGCGTTGAAGACCAGGGGTTTAACTACGAGCAGTACTTC
. 14 TRBJ1-2 . TRBV7-9 CASSLVGYPSGYTF TGTGCCAGCAGCTTAGTAGGGTATCCTAGCGGCTACACCTTC
. 14 TRBJ2-5 . TRBV5-6 CASNPLDRRETQYF TGTGCCAGCAACCCTCTTGACAGGCGAGAGACCCAGTACTTC
TRBD1 13 TRBJ1-1 few TRBV19 CASFRDRNTEAFF TGTGCCAGTTTTAGGGACAGGAACACTGAAGCTTTCTTT
. 16 TRBJ1-2 . TRBV2 CASGGEAGYRVYGYTF TGTGCCAGCGGGGGTGAGGCGGGTTACAGGGTCTATGGCTACACCTTC
. 15 TRBJ1-6 . TRBV2 CASSEDGEVHSPLHF TGTGCCAGCAGTGAAGACGGGGAGGTCCATTCACCCCTCCACTTT
TRBD1 14 TRBJ2-7 . TRBV11-2 CASSPPGGVYEQYF TGTGCCAGCAGCCCCCCAGGGGGCGTCTACGAGCAGTACTTC
. 13 TRBJ2-7 . TRBV6-5 CASSFSGSGEQYF TGTGCCAGCAGTTTTTCGGGATCGGGCGAGCAGTACTTC
TRBD1 16 TRBJ1-2 . TRBV28 CASTLGQGRVLNGYTF TGTGCCAGCACTTTAGGACAGGGAAGGGTCTTAAATGGCTACACCTTC
. 14 TRBJ1-2 . TRBV4-1 CASSQGGAYEGYTF TGCGCCAGCAGCCAGGGAGGGGCATATGAAGGCTACACCTTC
TRBD1 13 TRBJ2-7 . TRBV14 CASSQPQGREQYF TGTGCCAGCAGCCAGCCACAGGGGAGAGAGCAGTACTTC